The clone carrying this T cell receptor (beta chain) was counted many times. Its matching antigen is unknown. This entry belongs to a study of CD8 T cells in ankylosing spondylitis. The CDR3 loop spans 17 amino acids. The germline gives CDR1 LGHNA, CDR2 YSLEER. V trimming: 4 bases; J trimming: 0 bases; junction bases outside the gene matches: 5. Quantitative molecular-barcoded 5'-RACE generated the TCR beta libraries. TCRdb itself ran the 5' RACE reads through MiXCR, one entry per CDR3 protein. The repertoire holds around 320,000 distinct CDR3 sequences, with 20% to 25% as singletons. Study-level results: It appeared that ankylosing spondylitis blood was characterized by a TCR beta motif of under ten highly homologous variants.

Sequenced input: blood, either unsorted or a sorted T cell fraction (not recorded which). The chain carries TRBV4-3 and TRBJ2-1; TRBD2 agrees at 11 bases. This receptor was identified in a female donor with ankylosing spondylitis or in good health (not recorded which). The CDR3: CASSRLSGGVSYNEQFF. For the CDR3, the DNA is TGCGCCAGCAGCCGTCTTAGCGGGGGGGTCTCCTACAATGAGCAGTTCTTC.